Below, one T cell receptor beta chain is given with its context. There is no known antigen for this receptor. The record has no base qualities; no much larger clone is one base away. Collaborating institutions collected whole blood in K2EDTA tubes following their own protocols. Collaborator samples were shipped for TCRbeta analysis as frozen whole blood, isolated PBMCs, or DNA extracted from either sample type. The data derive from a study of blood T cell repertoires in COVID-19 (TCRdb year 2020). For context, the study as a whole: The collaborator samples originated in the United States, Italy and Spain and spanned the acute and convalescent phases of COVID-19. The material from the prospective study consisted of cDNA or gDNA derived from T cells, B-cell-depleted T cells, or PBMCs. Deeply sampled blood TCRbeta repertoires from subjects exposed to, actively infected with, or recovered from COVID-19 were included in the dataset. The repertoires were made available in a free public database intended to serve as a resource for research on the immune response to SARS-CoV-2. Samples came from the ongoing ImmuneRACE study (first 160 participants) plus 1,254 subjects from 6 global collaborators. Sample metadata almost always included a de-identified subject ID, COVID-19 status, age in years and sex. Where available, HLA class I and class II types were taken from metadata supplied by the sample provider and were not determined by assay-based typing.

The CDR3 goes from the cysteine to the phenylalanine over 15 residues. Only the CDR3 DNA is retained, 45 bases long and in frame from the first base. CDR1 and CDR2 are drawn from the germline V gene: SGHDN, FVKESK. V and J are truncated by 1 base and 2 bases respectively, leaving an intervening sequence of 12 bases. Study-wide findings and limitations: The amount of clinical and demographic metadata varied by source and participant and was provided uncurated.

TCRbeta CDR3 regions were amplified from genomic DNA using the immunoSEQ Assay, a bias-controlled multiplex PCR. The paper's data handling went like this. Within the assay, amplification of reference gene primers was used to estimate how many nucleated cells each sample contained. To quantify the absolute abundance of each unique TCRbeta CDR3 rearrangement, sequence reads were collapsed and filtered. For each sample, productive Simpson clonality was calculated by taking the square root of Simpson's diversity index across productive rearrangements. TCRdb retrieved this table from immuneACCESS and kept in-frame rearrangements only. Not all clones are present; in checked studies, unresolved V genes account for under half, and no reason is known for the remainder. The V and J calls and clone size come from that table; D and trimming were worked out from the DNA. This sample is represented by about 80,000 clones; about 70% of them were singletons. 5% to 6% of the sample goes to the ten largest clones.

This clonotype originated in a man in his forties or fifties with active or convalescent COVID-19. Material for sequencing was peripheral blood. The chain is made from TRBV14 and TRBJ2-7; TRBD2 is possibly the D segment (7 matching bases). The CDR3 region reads CASSQVGGAPYEQYF. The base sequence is TGTGCCAGCAGCCAAGTAGGGGGGGCCCCCTACGAGCAGTACTTC.